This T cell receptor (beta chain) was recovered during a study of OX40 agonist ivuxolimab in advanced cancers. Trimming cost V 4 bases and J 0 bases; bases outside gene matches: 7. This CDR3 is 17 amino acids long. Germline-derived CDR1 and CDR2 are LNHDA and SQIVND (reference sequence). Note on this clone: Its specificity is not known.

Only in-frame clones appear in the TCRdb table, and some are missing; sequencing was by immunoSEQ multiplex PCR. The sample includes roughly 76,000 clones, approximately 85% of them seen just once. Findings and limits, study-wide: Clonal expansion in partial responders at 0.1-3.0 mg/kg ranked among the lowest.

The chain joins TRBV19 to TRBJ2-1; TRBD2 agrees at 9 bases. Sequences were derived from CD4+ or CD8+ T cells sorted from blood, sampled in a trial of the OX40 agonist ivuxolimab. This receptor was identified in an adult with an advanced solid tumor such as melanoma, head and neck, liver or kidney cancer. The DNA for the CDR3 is TGTGCCAGTAGTAACCGCCTAGCGGGGAGCTCCTACAATGAGCAGTTCTTC. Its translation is CASSNRLAGSSYNEQFF.